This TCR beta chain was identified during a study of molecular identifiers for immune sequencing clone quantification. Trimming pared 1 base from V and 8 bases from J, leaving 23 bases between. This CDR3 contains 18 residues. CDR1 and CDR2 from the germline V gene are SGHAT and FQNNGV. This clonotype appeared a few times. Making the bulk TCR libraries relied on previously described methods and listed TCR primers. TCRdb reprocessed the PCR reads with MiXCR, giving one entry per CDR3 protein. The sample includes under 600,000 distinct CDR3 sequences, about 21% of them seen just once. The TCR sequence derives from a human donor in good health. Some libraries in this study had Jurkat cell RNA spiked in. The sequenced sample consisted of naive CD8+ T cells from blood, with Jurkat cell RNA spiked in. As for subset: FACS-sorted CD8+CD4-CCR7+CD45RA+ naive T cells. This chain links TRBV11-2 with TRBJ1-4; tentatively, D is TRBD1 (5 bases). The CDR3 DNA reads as TGTGCCAGCAGCTTAGGGACGATTGTGGGGACGGCAGGGGAAAAACTGTTTTTT. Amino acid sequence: CASSLGTIVGTAGEKLFF.